This T cell receptor beta chain is drawn from a study of technical replicates of blood from a few donors. The V and J ends lost 3 bases and 1 base, in that order; junction bases with no gene match: 4. This CDR3 has 15 residues. Germline values: CDR1 SGHTA, CDR2 FQGNSA. Produced via immunoSEQ multiplex PCR; TCRdb's table is partial and in-frame only. The repertoire holds roughly 50,000 clones, 90% to 95% seen once, with approximately 3.4% in the top ten. The V call is TRBV7-2, the J call TRBJ2-5, with TRBD2 matching 8 bases. The receptor was derived from a human donor in good health. Some clones in this sample may be carry-over from other donors' samples. The sample consisted of PBMCs. CDR3 region: CASSLGSGAQETQYF. The CDR3, as DNA: TGTGCCAGCAGCTTGGGTAGCGGGGCCCAAGAGACCCAGTACTTC.